This entry is about one T cell receptor beta chain. In the authors' methods: Cell counts per sample came from amplifying reference gene primers. Sequenced by immunoSEQ multiplex PCR; TCRdb stores in-frame clones only, minus some. That table gives V, J and clone size, and the DNA gave D and trimming. The top ten hold roughly 9.6% of the sample, which has about 270,000 clones, over 75% seen once. The sample comes from a study of blood T cell repertoires in COVID-19. Whole-study context: Spain, Italy and the United States supplied samples that represented acute and convalescent COVID-19. The cDNA or gDNA used as material had been derived from T cells, B-cell-depleted T cells, or PBMCs.

This clonotype was sampled from a woman in her 70s with acute or convalescent COVID-19. The sequenced sample was peripheral blood.

The CDR3: CASNRGQGSWVDEQYF. CDR3 nucleotides: TGTGCCAGCAACCGGGGACAGGGCTCCTGGGTAGACGAGCAGTACTTC. V usage is TRBV9 and J usage is TRBJ2-7, with 9 bases lining up with TRBD1. The CDR3 spans 16 residues. Losses at the gene ends were 6 bases for V and 5 bases for J; bases not matched to a gene: 15. The germline V gene encodes CDR1 SGDLS and CDR2 YYNGEE.